One sample yielded the 20 T cell receptor beta chains listed below, sequenced in a study of blood T cell repertoires in COVID-19 (dated by TCRdb to 2019 to 2021). Library construction relied on the immunoSEQ multiplex PCR assay. The table was pulled from immuneACCESS by TCRdb, which kept in-frame rearrangements only. Such tables lose some clones; where checked, under half of the loss comes from unresolved V genes, and the rest has no known cause. Counted in this sample were 250,000 to 300,000 clones; 70% to 90% of them appeared once. Together, the top ten hold 1.5% to 2% of the sample. Specimen: PBMCs or T cells enriched from blood (not recorded which). The receptors were gathered from a woman between 45 and 65 years old who had recovered from COVID-19.

The rearrangement joins TRBV28 to TRBJ1-2; 9 bases agree with TRBD1. Looked up from germline, CDR1 is MDHEN and CDR2 is SYDVKM. Trimming took 5 bases from V and 7 from J; bases not matched to a gene: 5. This CDR3 has 13 amino acids. The CDR3 DNA reads as TGTGCCAGCAGTCAGGGACAGGGCGGTGGCTACACCTTC. It translates to CASSQGQGGGYTF.

The chain couples TRBV29-1 to TRBJ1-4; TRBD1 matches 11 bases. The CDR3 length is 14 residues. V lost 6 bases to trimming and J lost 8 bases; unmatched junction nucleotides: 8. Germline-derived CDR1 and CDR2 are SQVTM and ANQGSEA. The CDR3 here is CSVAGTGGVEKLFF. DNA of the CDR3: TGCAGCGTAGCCGGGACAGGGGGGGTGGAAAAACTGTTTTTT.

Here the CDR3 reads CATSPRGNEKLFF. The CDR3 DNA sequence: TGTGCCACCAGCCCCAGGGGTAATGAAAAACTGTTTTTT. The chain combines TRBV15 with TRBJ1-4, with a tentative D call TRBD1 (6 bases). The V end lost 5 bases, the J end lost 4 bases, and 8 bases lay between the germline ends. This CDR3 contains 13 residues. In germline, CDR1 is LNHNV, CDR2 YYDKDF (reference sequence).

This clone was seen more than once but under ten times. This sequence joins TRBV5-1 and TRBJ1-4, with 9 bases identical to TRBD1. The V gene's germline CDR1 is SGHRS and CDR2 YFSETQ. The CDR3 extends over 17 amino acids. The trim removed 3 bases at V and 4 bases at J, leaving 10 bases unmatched. The chain's CDR3 is CASSWGQGVRDNEKLFF. DNA for the CDR3: TGCGCCAGCAGCTGGGGACAGGGAGTGCGGGATAATGAAAAACTGTTTTTT. Looking up the rest from reference TRBV5-1 and TRBJ1-4 gives the full variable domain: KAGVTQTPRYLIKTRGQQVTLSCSPISGHRSVSWYQQTPGQGLQFLFEYFSETQRNKGNFPGRFSGRQFSNSRSEMNVSTLELGDSALYLCASSWGQGVRDNEKLFFGSGTQLSVL.

The rearrangement joins TRBV28 to TRBJ2-7, with 7 bases fitting TRBD1. The CDR3 sequence is 16 residues long. Germline CDR1 and CDR2: MDHEN and SYDVKM. J gave up 1 base and V 5 bases, and 11 bases lay outside the gene matches. CDR3 sequence (DNA): TGTGCCAGCAGTGCGCAGCCCGGGACAGAGTCCTACGAGCAGTACTTC. Translating it yields CASSAQPGTESYEQYF.

The CDR3 nucleotides are TGTGCCAGCATGAGGGAAACCTACGAGCAGTACTTC. This codes for CASMRETYEQYF. V and J are TRBV2 and TRBJ2-7; D may be TRBD2 (5 bases). CDR3 length: 12 residues. Germline CDR1 SNHLY, CDR2 FYNNEI. V was clipped by 7 bases and J by 2 bases, with 9 bases between them.

The chain combines TRBV5-4 with TRBJ1-2; 7 bases are a match to TRBD1. The germline gives CDR1 SGHNT, CDR2 YYREEE (reference sequence). The CDR3 loop spans 14 amino acids. The V and J ends lost 0 bases and 5 bases, in that order; junction bases with no gene match: 4. The chain's CDR3 is CASSLGQGIYGYTF. CDR3 DNA sequence: TGTGCCAGCAGCTTGGGACAGGGAATTTATGGCTACACCTTC. The full variable domain, completed using reference TRBV5-4 and TRBJ1-2, is ETGVTQSPTHLIKTRGQQVTLRCSSQSGHNTVSWYQQALGQGPQFIFQYYREEENGRGNFPPRFSGLQFPNYSSELNVNALELDDSALYLCASSLGQGIYGYTFGSGTRLTVV.

The V gene is TRBV28, the J gene TRBJ2-7; TRBD2 agrees at 12 bases. Germline CDR1 reads MDHEN; CDR2 reads SYDVKM. This CDR3 comprises 15 residues. V lost 10 bases and J lost 5; bases outside the gene matches: 12. The CDR3 bases are TGTGCCATCCTTCCCCTAGCGGGAGGGCGTCACGAGCAGTACTTC. Translated, it gives CAILPLAGGRHEQYF.

The chain has TRBV10-2 and TRBJ1-4; D not certain. Trimming shortened V by 4 bases and J by 0 bases, and 3 bases separated the two germline ends. This CDR3 comprises 13 residues. Germline loops: CDR1 WSHSY, CDR2 SAAADI. In nucleotides, the CDR3 is TGCGCCAGCAGTGTCACAACTAATGAAAAACTGTTTTTT. It codes for CASSVTTNEKLFF.

V and J are TRBV10-3 and TRBJ2-5, with TRBD1 as a possible D gene (6 bases). The germline CDR1 and CDR2 sequences are ENHRY and SYGVKD. Trimming stripped 6 bases from V and 4 bases from J, with 15 bases between. This CDR3 is 14 amino acids long. CDR3 protein: CAIREQGSTETQYF. CDR3 in DNA: TGTGCCATCAGGGAACAGGGCAGTACAGAGACCCAGTACTTC.

J is TRBJ2-5 and V is TRBV10-3; TRBD2 matches 9 bases. V lost 0 bases to trimming and J lost 2 bases; unmatched junction nucleotides: 7. The length of the CDR3 is 17 residues. Germline values: CDR1 ENHRY, CDR2 SYGVKD. The DNA for the CDR3 is TGTGCCATCAGTGAGTCGAACGCGGGGGGGGTTCAAGAGACCCAGTACTTC. This codes for CAISESNAGGVQETQYF.

The chain carries TRBV28 and TRBJ2-2, with unresolved D. The CDR3 runs to 15 residues. Germline V gene data show CDR1 as MDHEN and CDR2 as SYDVKM. V lost 4 bases to trimming and J lost 1 base, with 10 bases between them. The chain's CDR3 is CASSSVGENTGELFF. The DNA for the CDR3 is TGTGCCAGCAGTTCGGTTGGTGAGAACACCGGGGAGCTGTTTTTT.

The chain combines TRBV19 with TRBJ2-1, with D perhaps matching TRBD1 (5 bases). The CDR3 spans 14 residues. V dropped 0 bases and J dropped 5 bases, with 8 bases sitting between them. From germline, CDR1 is LNHDA and CDR2 SQIVND (reference sequence). The CDR3 sequence: CASSIDSRDNEQFF. Here the CDR3 DNA reads TGTGCCAGTAGTATAGATAGCAGGGACAATGAGCAGTTCTTC.

This chain links TRBV30 with TRBJ1-2; D possibly corresponds to TRBD1 (6 bases). The germline V gene has CDR1 GTSNPN and CDR2 SVGIG (reference sequence). The CDR3 covers 13 residues. V shed 1 base and J shed 8 bases, with 14 bases lying between them. The DNA for the CDR3 is TGTGCCTGGAGTGAACAGGGTTTAGGAGGCTACACCTTC. This codes for CAWSEQGLGGYTF.

V is TRBV5-1 and J is TRBJ2-3, with 15 positions matching TRBD2. Germline V gene lookup returns CDR1 SGHRS and CDR2 YFSETQ. V was pared by 7 bases and J by 2 bases, with 8 bases of the junction left unmatched. The CDR3 has 17 amino acids. The CDR3 protein is CASRLGLAGGFTDTQYF. As DNA, the CDR3 is TGCGCCAGCCGACTAGGACTAGCGGGAGGGTTCACAGATACGCAGTATTTT.

As to this clone: Germline and junction disagree at one end, which may indicate a read error. This rearrangement joins TRBV3-1 (or the pseudogene TRBV3-2) to TRBJ2-7, with D hard to call. The germline gives CDR1 LGHDT, CDR2 YNNKEL (reference sequence). This CDR3 region has 11 residues. As DNA, the CDR3 is TGTGCCAGCAGCTCCTCCTCCGAGCAGTACTTC. It translates to CASSSSSEQYF.

The table lists this clone with a count of one. The V call is TRBV6-6, the J call TRBJ1-6; possibly TRBD1 for D (5 bases). This CDR3 region has 11 residues. Germline CDR1 and CDR2: MNHNY and SVGAGI (reference sequence). Between the trimmed V and J ends, which lost 5 bases and 12 bases, there was a span of 8 bases. The CDR3 bases are TGTGCCAGCAGTCCGGGGGGACCCCTCCACTTT. Residues: CASSPGGPLHF.

The CDR3: CASSLVGRQETQYF. CDR3 sequence (DNA): TGTGCCAGCAGCTTAGTTGGCAGACAAGAGACCCAGTACTTC. The chain is built from TRBV11-2 and TRBJ2-5; D remains ambiguous. Germline loops: CDR1 SGHAT, CDR2 FQNNGV. There are 14 residues in the CDR3. Deletions cut 1 base from V and 2 bases from J, with 8 bases between.

The V and J genes are TRBV3-1 (or the pseudogene TRBV3-2) and TRBJ2-7; 9 nucleotides align to TRBD1. With 5 bases clipped from V and 5 bases from J, the junction kept 1 base outside the gene matches. CDR1 is LGHDT, CDR2 YNNKEL, per germline (reference sequence). The CDR3 spans 12 residues. In DNA form, the CDR3 reads TGTGCCAGCAGCGGGGACAGGGACGAGCAGTACTTC. As protein: CASSGDRDEQYF.

This clone was detected only a few times. The chain recombines TRBV19 with TRBJ1-1; 10 bases map to TRBD1. Germline trimming cut 6 bases from V and 6 bases from J; bases unmatched to any gene: 7. The CDR3 contains 14 residues. From germline, CDR1 is LNHDA and CDR2 SQIVND (reference sequence). For the CDR3, the DNA is TGTGCCAGTAGCGAGTTGGGACAGGGGTCTGAAGCTTTCTTT. This translates into CASSELGQGSEAFF. Full variable domain (missing parts from reference TRBV19 and TRBJ1-1): DGGITQSPKYLFRKEGQNVTLSCEQNLNHDAMYWYRQDPGQGLRLIYYSQIVNDFQKGDIAEGYSVSREKKESFPLTVTSAQKNPTAFYLCASSELGQGSEAFFGQGTRLTVV.